The present TCR beta chain was sequenced within a study of cytomegalovirus exposure and HLA in healthy donors. General study points: Later on, an analysis found that several of the most significant clusters appeared to be linked to common viral pathogens, which included parvovirus B19. V- and J-gene trimming in TCR beta was tied to a missense DCLRE1C variant by an analysis performed later. In an earlier analysis, most TCR beta V segments were productive about 87% or about 30% of the time.

Germline loops: CDR1 MNHEY, CDR2 SVGAGI. The CDR3 runs to 16 residues. Trimming pared 4 bases from V and 3 bases from J, leaving 13 bases between. This clone was detected only a few times. As yet, its antigen is unknown. This PCR relied on a set of 60 Vbeta primers and 13 Jbeta primers. Assay used: immunoSEQ multiplex PCR; TCRdb lists only in-frame clones, some missing. The table lists tens of thousands of clones, under 80% of them singletons. This sequence was found in a man in his sixties in good health and CMV-seropositive. The genes are TRBV6-5 and TRBJ1-6; D possibly corresponds to TRBD1 (5 bases). The sequencing sample was made of PBMCs. CDR3 DNA: TGTGCCAGCAGTTCGGGGGACGGTTACTATAATTCACCCCTCCACTTT. Protein sequence: CASSSGDGYYNSPLHF.